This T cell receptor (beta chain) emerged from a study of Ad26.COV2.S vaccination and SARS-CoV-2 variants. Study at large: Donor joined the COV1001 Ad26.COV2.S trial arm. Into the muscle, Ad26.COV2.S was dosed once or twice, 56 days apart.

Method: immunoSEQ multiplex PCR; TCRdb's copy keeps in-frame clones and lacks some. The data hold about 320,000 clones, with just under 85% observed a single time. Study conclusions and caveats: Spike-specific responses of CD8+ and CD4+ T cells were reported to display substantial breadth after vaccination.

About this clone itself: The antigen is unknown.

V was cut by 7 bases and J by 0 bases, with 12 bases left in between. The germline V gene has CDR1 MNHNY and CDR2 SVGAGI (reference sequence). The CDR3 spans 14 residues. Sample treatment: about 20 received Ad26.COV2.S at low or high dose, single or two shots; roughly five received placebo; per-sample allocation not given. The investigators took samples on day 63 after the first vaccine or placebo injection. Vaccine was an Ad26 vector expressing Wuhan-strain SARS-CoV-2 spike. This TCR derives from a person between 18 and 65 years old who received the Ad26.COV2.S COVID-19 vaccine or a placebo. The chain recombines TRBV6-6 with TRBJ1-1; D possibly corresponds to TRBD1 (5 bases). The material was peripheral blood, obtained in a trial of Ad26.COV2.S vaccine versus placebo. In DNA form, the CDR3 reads TGTGCCAGCATAGGACACCTCATGAACACTGAAGCTTTCTTT. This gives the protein CASIGHLMNTEAFF.